This T cell receptor beta chain was sequenced during a study of cytomegalovirus exposure and HLA in healthy donors. Study-level results: Productive status was seen about 87% or about 30% of the time for most TCR beta V segments in an earlier analysis. Some V segments could not be told apart, so they were left out, TRBV6-2 and TRBV6-3 among them.

Primers included in the PCR were 60 Vbeta and 13 Jbeta primers. TCRdb keeps only in-frame clones here, not all; method: immunoSEQ multiplex PCR. This sample contains some 130,000 clones. Comments on this clone: Its matching antigen is unknown.

Germline V gives CDR1 SGHTS, CDR2 YDEGEE. The CDR3 runs 16 residues. The V and J ends lost 4 bases and 3 bases, in that order; junction bases with no gene match: 8. The sample consisted of PBMCs. The rearrangement links TRBV5-8 to TRBJ1-5; 9 bases are shared with TRBD1. The receptor was derived from an older woman in good health and CMV-seronegative. The CDR3 DNA follows: TGTGCCAGCAGCGGGGGGACAGGGCTTAACAATCAGCCCCAGCATTTT. It yields the protein CASSGGTGLNNQPQHF.